This T cell receptor (beta chain) originates from a study of cytomegalovirus exposure and HLA in healthy donors (dated 2017 in TCRdb). Regarding the complete study: In an earlier analysis of 587 of the donors, about 260 Gb of sequence data and 90 million to 120 million unique TCR beta sequences from 180 million or so T cells were reported. The study combined high-throughput TCR immunosequencing, statistical association of individual TCRs with disease status, and machine learning to predict cytomegalovirus infection status. In addition to the first cohort of approximately 670 subjects, a separate validation cohort of 120 different subjects was used. Across 300 to 400 genotyped donors of the cohort, an average of approximately 200,000 unique TCR beta nucleotide sequences per donor were sequenced, and approximately 17% of those sequences were non-productive. In a later genetic analysis, genome-wide SNP genotypes for about 55% of the 666 donors were used, and that subset was treated as a discovery cohort. Every repertoire in the discovery cohort had been generated on one and the same sequencing platform. In the later analysis, no new phenotypic data were used to find candidate immune exposures; instead, reliance was placed on TCR beta sequences and their occurrence across donors. Several DR-DQ haplotypes were treated as single units for association and clustering because of strong linkage in the cohort. Both class I and class II loci were covered by HLA typing, at four-digit resolution. Among the roughly 400 genotyped donors, under 90% belonged to the genetic ancestry cluster associated with self-reported Caucasian donors. About 300 gigabases of sequencing data and 78 million or so unique TCR sequences were included in an early release covering roughly 600 HLA-typed donors. Donor age, sex, ethnicity and CMV serostatus were collected together with the repertoire data. To study patterns of TCR occurrence, a later analysis re-analyzed previously published TCR beta repertoires from just over 650 donors and added high-resolution HLA genotyping. The study used immunosequencing to profile the T cell repertoires of approximately 640 subjects and linked those repertoires to cytomegalovirus serostatus. In an earlier analysis of around 540 of the donors, high-throughput TCR beta sequencing was used to judge whether each TCR beta V gene segment behaved as functional or pseudogenic. The study was designed to test whether signatures of past pathogen exposure could be identified by cataloging public T cell receptors. The number of donors typed differed by locus, with about 629-630 for A, B, C, DRB1 and DQB1, around 560 for DQA1, 600 to 610 for DPA1, and around 460 for DPB1.

The cohort consisted of some 670 healthy bone marrow donors. Cohort members were all nominally healthy when sampled, although unrecorded immune exposures were likely present. The donor tested CMV seronegative and was one of the 352 seronegative cohort members. Each donor provided a peripheral blood sample, and peripheral blood mononuclear cells were used for TCR beta sequencing. The Qiagen DNeasy Blood Extraction Kit was used to extract genomic DNA from the blood cell samples. About this clone itself: Its antigen target is currently unknown. One base away there is no much larger clone; base qualities are not given.

Points the paper makes about the study in general: A cluster of highly shared sequence variants was judged likely to represent a technical artifact of the sequencing pipeline. A later genetic analysis reported fewer N-insertions in productive TCRs among donors in an Asian-associated ancestry cluster than the approximately 670-donor mean. The presence/absence analyses assumed that sequencing depth was roughly uniform across donors, and that assumption may not be true. About 17 rarely observed V segments, including chromosome 9 orphons, were excluded from the earlier analysis of almost 600 of the donors because counts were too low. The only immune exposure information available for the cohort was CMV serostatus. Because HLA typing was unavailable for some donors at each locus, only the typed subset was used in association tests. In the study, around 160 TCR beta chains were listed as associated with cytomegalovirus. The classifier was reported to diagnose cytomegalovirus status with high specificity and sensitivity in both the original cohort and the validation cohort. This cohort had only TCR beta chains sequenced, and the lack of alpha or paired-chain data limited which features could be detected. The authors suggested that the approach could potentially be extended to other disease states and immunological phenotypes. A few of the identified cytomegalovirus-associated TCR beta chains were confirmed in vitro to be specific for cytomegalovirus antigens. Most TCR sequences were seen in very few donors, while some public TCRs were found in many individuals. Broadly in line with IMGT annotations, most TCR beta V segments showed up in productive rearrangements about 87% or about 30% of the time in an earlier analysis of several hundred of the donors. Compared with equally common non-associated chains, HLA-associated TCR beta chains in a later analysis were more clonally expanded and had lower generation probabilities. Linkage disequilibrium might explain the correlated functional status among segregating V segments, but an unknown experimental factor could not be excluded. In a later analysis, TCR association rates were found to vary across HLA loci, with the most associated TCRs seen for DRB1 alleles and the fewest for HLA-C alleles. Most CMV-associated TCR beta chains appeared to be HLA-restricted in a later analysis, and the HLA associations seemed to be driven largely by CMV exposure. According to a later analysis, parvovirus B19, influenza, CMV and Epstein-Barr virus appeared linked to several top co-occurrence clusters. Some IMGT-functional V segments, including TRBV6-2 and TRBV6-3, could not be distinguished by the 87-base-pair reads and were therefore excluded. A further reported finding was that TCR beta sequences accurately predicted the HLA-A and HLA-B alleles for most subjects in the first cohort. In a later analysis, some 17,000 TCR beta sequences were associated with specific HLA alleles at a false discovery rate of 0.05. An association between a missense DCLRE1C variant and V-gene and J-gene trimming of TCR beta chains was found in a later genetic analysis and replicated in an independent cohort. When HLA alleles, especially DR and DQ, strongly co-occurred, TCR associations were difficult to assign to individual alleles.

The CDR3 sequence holds 15 residues, the cysteine and phenylalanine included. The retained sequence is limited to the CDR3, 45 bases, with the frame set at the first base. The germline ends are 10 bases apart after V is trimmed by 0 bases and J by 1 base. The germline V gene supplies CDR1 LGHNA and CDR2 YNFKEQ. The library was built by means of the immunoSEQ multiplex PCR assay. The multiplex PCR relied on a mix of 60 forward primers for TCR Vbeta segments and 13 reverse primers for TCR Jbeta segments. Amplification of the CDR3 region of rearranged TCR beta genes was performed with a multiplex PCR assay on genomic DNA. On the Illumina HiSeq System, the amplified TCR beta libraries were sequenced as 87-base-pair reads. On the study's bioinformatics: A later analysis counted about 80 million unique TCR beta chains across the 550 to 700 repertoires, and roughly 9.9 million of these chains were shared by at least two donors. Raw reads were error-corrected and collapsed into unique sequences by a nearest-neighbor algorithm in which closely related sequences were merged to remove PCR and sequencing errors. To assign V, D and J gene segments, CDR3 sequences were aligned to IMGT reference sequences. For a sequence to be retained, at least a six-nucleotide match to both a V gene segment and a J gene segment was required. A rearrangement was called productive if the CDR3 had no stop codons and remained in frame with V and J, and every other rearrangement was called non-productive. Following IMGT convention, CDR3 was defined as the stretch from the second conserved V-encoded cysteine to the conserved J-encoded phenylalanine. In an earlier analysis of approximately 500 of the donors, sequences lacking an unambiguous match to a single V gene segment were excluded. In an earlier analysis of more than 500 of the donors, a V segment was called functional when productive rearrangements were above 56.7%, and segregating when the standard deviation between donors exceeded 5%. A statistical classification framework was developed to diagnose cytomegalovirus status using the catalog of TCR beta chain sequences. V and J gene assignment, in a later analysis, came from comparing TCR nucleotide sequences with IMGT/GENE-DB human TR gene sequences. The TCRdist pipeline was used in a later analysis to assign CDR3 sequences and most-parsimonious VDJ recombination scenarios. A later analysis defined each TCR beta chain by its CDR3 amino acid sequence plus V-gene family, and excluded reads lacking a unique V-gene family. In a later analysis, approximately 640 highly shared, low-generation-probability nucleotide sequences were removed to address suspected cross-contamination and a sequencing artifact. In a later analysis, a clonal expansion index was calculated for each public chain from normalized within-repertoire ranks of inferred template counts. Generation probabilities in a later analysis came from a VDJ recombination model fitted to out-of-frame rearrangements, and those results were checked against IGoR. In a later analysis, TCR-TCR, TCR-HLA and TCR-CMV co-occurrence was scored with hypergeometric tests, and a repertoire-size bias correction was applied to TCR pairs. In a later analysis, false discovery rates were estimated by permuting HLA or CMV assignments 20 times. In a later analysis, co-occurring TCRs were grouped using DBSCAN, with TCRdist sequence similarity added in when clustering inside HLA-allele-positive subsets. Repertoires with fewer than 30,000 or more than 120,000 public chains were left out of co-occurrence clustering, as were a few repertoires with anomalous nucleotide sharing. TCRdb holds this immuneACCESS table with in-frame rearrangements only. Some clones are missing; in checked studies, unresolved V genes explain under half, and the rest has no known cause. The DNA gave D and trimming, while V, J and clone size come from that table. The sample profile shows approximately 140,000 clones; 80% of them were found once. The ten largest clones capture 4% of the sample.

The sample comprised PBMCs. The sequence came from a woman in her thirties or forties in good health and CMV-seronegative. The chain was built from TRBV4-2 and TRBJ2-7, with TRBD2 as a weak D call on 6 bases. The DNA reads as follows: TGTGCCAGCAGCCAAGACCGGGACTTTTCCTACGAGCAGTACTTC. The encoded protein is CASSQDRDFSYEQYF.